This paragraph reports one T cell receptor beta chain. The sample originates from a study of cytomegalovirus exposure and HLA in healthy donors. The V segment lost 5 bases and the J segment 3 bases; nucleotides outside the gene matches: 6. The CDR3 spans 15 residues. Germline CDR1 and CDR2: SNHLY and FYNNEI. Amplification used 60 Vbeta primers and 13 Jbeta primers. In the original processing: Counted up in a later analysis, unique TCR beta chains came to 65 million to 100 million, with around 12 million shared. Here immunoSEQ multiplex PCR was the method, and the copy in TCRdb shows in-frame clones only, minus some. The V and J calls and clone size are taken from that table; D and trimming were inferred from the DNA. The sample gives about 230,000 clones, approximately 90% of which show up once; approximately 1% is in the top ten.

The gene calls are TRBV2 and TRBJ2-7; 11 bases are a match to TRBD1. The TCR comes from a woman between 18 and 29 years old in good health and CMV-seronegative. Sequencing was done on a sample of PBMCs. The CDR3 here is CASSWGQGGDYEQYF. CDR3 coding DNA: TGTGCCAGCAGTTGGGGACAGGGGGGGGACTACGAGCAGTACTTC. The full variable domain, in which reference TRBV2 and TRBJ2-7 provide the parts outside the CDR3, is EPEVTQTPSHQVTQMGQEVILRCVPISNHLYFYWYRQILGQKVEFLVSFYNNEISEKSEIFDDQFSVERPDGSNFTLKIRSTKLEDSAMYFCASSWGQGGDYEQYFGPGTRLTVT.